Only a few counts were recorded for the clone carrying this TCR beta chain. This record comes from a study of blood T cells in healthy people across ages. The V gene lost 1 base and the J gene lost 9 bases, with 19 bases spanning the gap. CDR1 is SEHNR, CDR2 FQNEAQ, per germline (reference sequence). The CDR3 totals 16 residues. Then a second PCR, running roughly 7 to 12 cycles, was carried out with a sample-barcoded 5' primer and a J-beta primer mix. TCRdb reprocessed the 5' RACE reads with MiXCR, giving one entry per CDR3 protein. The sample lists roughly 1.7 million distinct CDR3 sequences, approximately 32% occurring once.

The clonotype comes from a woman in her 30s in good health. Specimen: blood. This chain joins TRBV7-9 and TRBJ2-1; D perhaps matches TRBD2 (5 bases). The CDR3 loop reads CASSLVGLARDPEQFF. For the CDR3, the DNA is TGTGCCAGCAGCTTAGTCGGTTTAGCGCGTGATCCTGAGCAGTTCTTC.